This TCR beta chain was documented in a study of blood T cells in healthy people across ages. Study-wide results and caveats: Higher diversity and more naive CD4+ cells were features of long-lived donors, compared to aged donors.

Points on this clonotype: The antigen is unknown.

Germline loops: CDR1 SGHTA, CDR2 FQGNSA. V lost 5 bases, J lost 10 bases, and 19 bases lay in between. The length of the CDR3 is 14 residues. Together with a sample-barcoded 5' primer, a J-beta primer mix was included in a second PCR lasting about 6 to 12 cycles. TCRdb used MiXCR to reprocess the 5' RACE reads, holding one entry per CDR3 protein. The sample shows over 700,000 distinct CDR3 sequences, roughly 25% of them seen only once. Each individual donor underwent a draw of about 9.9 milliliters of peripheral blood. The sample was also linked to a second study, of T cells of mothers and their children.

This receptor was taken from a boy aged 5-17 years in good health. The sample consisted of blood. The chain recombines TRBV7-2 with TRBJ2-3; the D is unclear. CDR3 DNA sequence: TGTGCCAGCAGCCCCAACAGCGTAAGGGCTTCGCAGTATTTT. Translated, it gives CASSPNSVRASQYF.